This T cell receptor beta chain was identified in a study of CD8+ T cells in alopecia areata. V was cut by 6 bases and J by 2 bases, with 10 bases left in between. CDR1 is MNHNS, CDR2 SASEGT, per germline. This CDR3 is 14 amino acids long. The sequencing template was cDNA reverse transcribed from extracted RNA. Sequencing was performed with immunoSEQ multiplex PCR; in TCRdb, only in-frame clones are kept and a portion is missing. The sample shows over 110,000 clones, 51% of them seen only once. Sequencing was performed on CD4+ T cells sorted from blood, taken at week 0. The clonotype comes from a human donor with alopecia areata. The gene calls are TRBV6-1 and TRBJ2-2; no clear D. CDR3 sequence: CASRAAFNTGELFF. The CDR3 DNA follows: TGTGCCAGCAGGGCGGCCTTCAACACCGGGGAGCTGTTTTTT.